These 29 T cell receptor beta chains came from one sample sequenced in a study of T-cell reconstitution after alpha-beta-depleted transplantation in children. A TCRbeta library incorporating unique molecular identifiers was prepared. TCRdb used MiXCR to reprocess the PCR reads, holding one entry per CDR3 protein. The profile shows 100,000 to 130,000 distinct CDR3 sequences, about 6.4% of them singletons. The material was PBMCs, mostly from graft donor cells, obtained 360 days after TCRalphabeta/CD19-depleted stem cell transplant. Receptor source: a male patient under 10 years old who had a stem cell transplant for acute lymphoblastic leukemia, so the T cells may come from the graft donor.

In its sample, this clonotype was seen many times. V gene TRBV12-3 or TRBV12-4 combines with J gene TRBJ2-2; no clear D gene. V lost 3 bases and J 1 base, leaving 18 bases between the germline ends. The CDR3 totals 18 residues. CDR3 loop: CASSFWVESTQNTGELFF. DNA of the CDR3: TGTGCCAGCAGTTTTTGGGTTGAGTCTACACAGAACACCGGGGAGCTGTTTTTT.

This clonotype came up many times. The rearrangement joins TRBV20-1 to TRBJ2-1; D call uncertain. Germline V CDR1 and CDR2: DFQATT, SNEGSKA (reference sequence). This CDR3 contains 14 residues. V lost 3 bases, J lost 0 bases, and 9 bases lay in between. CDR3 sequence: CSASSGSSYNEQFF. CDR3 nucleotides: TGCAGTGCTAGTAGTGGAAGCTCCTACAATGAGCAGTTCTTC.

This clonotype turned up a few times. The CDR3 region has the DNA TGTGCCAGCAGCGTAGGGGGGGTACCAAGCTCTGGGGCCAACGTCCTGACTTTC. Amino acids: CASSVGGVPSSGANVLTF. This chain uses TRBV9 with TRBJ2-6, with D perhaps matching TRBD2 (6 bases). V lost 0 bases, J lost 0 bases, and 13 bases lay in between. CDR1 is SGDLS, CDR2 YYNGEE, per germline. The CDR3 is 18 amino acids.

This clonotype was picked up many times. The chain joins TRBV2 to TRBJ1-1, with D uncertain. CDR1 is SNHLY and CDR2 is FYNNEI in the germline V gene. The V and J ends lost 8 bases and 8 bases respectively, with 9 bases between them. This CDR3 comprises 10 residues. CDR3: CASSKTEAFF. In nucleotides, the CDR3 is TGTGCCAGCTCCAAGACCGAAGCTTTCTTT.

This clonotype showed up just a few times. This chain connects TRBV7-9 to TRBJ2-1, with D perhaps matching TRBD2 (6 bases). CDR3 size: 12 residues. V dropped 3 bases and J dropped 10 bases, with 10 bases sitting between them. Germline loops: CDR1 SEHNR, CDR2 FQNEAQ (reference sequence). The chain's CDR3 is CASSFGGTEQFF. In nucleotides, the CDR3 is TGTGCCAGCAGCTTTGGCGGGACGGAGCAGTTCTTC. Full variable domain (outside the CDR3, taken from reference TRBV7-9 and TRBJ2-1): DTGVSQNPRHKITKRGQNVTFRCDPISEHNRLYWYRQTLGQGPEFLTYFQNEAQLEKSRLLSDRFSAERPKGSFSTLEIQRTEQGDSAMYLCASSFGGTEQFFGPGTRLTVL.

The chain uses TRBV18 and TRBJ2-5; D is possibly TRBD2 (5 bases). CDR3 length: 14 amino acids. CDR1 is KGHSH, CDR2 LQKENI, per germline. V was cut by 5 bases and J by 5 bases, with 15 bases left in between. The DNA for the CDR3 is TGTGCCAGCTCAGCAAGAACTAGATTGGAGACCCAGTACTTC. It yields the protein CASSARTRLETQYF.

This clonotype has at least ten counts. J is TRBJ2-1 and V is TRBV7-9; 8 bases fit TRBD2. This CDR3 has 15 amino acids. V trimming: 4 bases; J trimming: 3 bases; junction bases outside the gene matches: 5. Germline loops: CDR1 SEHNR, CDR2 FQNEAQ (reference sequence). The DNA for the CDR3 is TGTGCCAGCAGCTCGGTTAGCGGGATCTACAATGAGCAGTTCTTC. Residues: CASSSVSGIYNEQFF.

A few counts support this clonotype. CDR3 amino acids: CASSPSASGSPPAKNIQYF. CDR3 bases: TGTGCCAGCAGCCCCTCGGCTAGCGGGAGTCCTCCAGCCAAAAACATTCAGTACTTC. The V call is TRBV4-2, the J call TRBJ2-4; 10 nucleotides align to TRBD2. From germline, CDR1 is LGHNA and CDR2 YNFKEQ. The V segment lost 4 bases and the J segment 0 bases; nucleotides outside the gene matches: 12. CDR3 length: 19 residues.

This clonotype has at least ten counts. J is TRBJ2-3 and V is TRBV27, with 9 bases lining up with TRBD2. Losses at the gene ends were 7 bases for V and 0 bases for J; bases not matched to a gene: 8. The CDR3 is 16 amino acids. Germline CDR1 and CDR2: MNHEY and SMNVEV (reference sequence). The CDR3 nucleotides are TGTGCCAGCACCTTAAGGACTAGCGCAAGCACAGATACGCAGTATTTT. Protein product: CASTLRTSASTDTQYF.

This clonotype showed up just a few times. J is TRBJ1-1 and V is TRBV27, with a possible D match to TRBD1 (5 bases). Germline CDR1 reads MNHEY; CDR2 reads SMNVEV (reference sequence). Trimming stripped 6 bases from V and 0 bases from J, with 11 bases between. The CDR3 is 14 residues long. The CDR3 spells CASSGGGLNTEAFF. CDR3 nucleotide sequence: TGTGCCAGCAGCGGGGGGGGATTGAACACTGAAGCTTTCTTT.

This chain connects TRBV6-5 to TRBJ2-7; 7 bases are a match to TRBD1. Germline-derived CDR1 and CDR2 are MNHEY and SVGAGI. Unmatched junction bases numbered 8, after V lost 1 base and J lost 2 bases. This CDR3 comprises 16 residues. The CDR3 DNA is TGTGCCAGCAGTTACTACGGGACAGTCCGAACCTACGAGCAGTACTTC. It encodes CASSYYGTVRTYEQYF.

The V gene is TRBV27, the J gene TRBJ1-2; the match to TRBD1 covers 10 bases. Per germline, CDR1 MNHEY and CDR2 SMNVEV (reference sequence). V lost 2 bases, J lost 3 bases, and 0 bases stayed unmatched. The CDR3 sequence is 14 residues long. CDR3 region: CASSLGTGDYGYTF. In DNA form, the CDR3 reads TGTGCCAGCAGTTTAGGGACAGGGGACTATGGCTACACCTTC.

This clonotype was recorded at least ten times. The rearrangement uses TRBV28 and TRBJ2-2; D remains ambiguous. Germline CDR1 is MDHEN and CDR2 is SYDVKM. There are 12 residues in the CDR3. V was pared by 6 bases and J by 4 bases, with 6 bases between. CDR3 sequence: CASSFLTGELFF. CDR3 DNA sequence: TGTGCCAGCAGCTTTCTCACCGGGGAGCTGTTTTTT. Full variable domain (outside the CDR3, taken from reference TRBV28 and TRBJ2-2): DVKVTQSSRYLVKRTGEKVFLECVQDMDHENMFWYRQDPGLGLRLIYFSYDVKMKEKGDIPEGYSVSREKKERFSLILESASTNQTSMYLCASSFLTGELFFGEGSRLTVL.

This clonotype was seen many times. The chain is built from TRBV7-9 and TRBJ2-7, with 9 bases that match TRBD1. Per the germline V gene, CDR1 is SEHNR and CDR2 is FQNEAQ (reference sequence). CDR3 length: 14 amino acids. V lost 4 bases to trimming and J lost 2 bases; unmatched junction nucleotides: 3. Here the CDR3 DNA reads TGTGCCAGCAGCTCGACAGGGGGACCCTACGAGCAGTACTTC. Translation gives CASSSTGGPYEQYF.

The chain links TRBV9 to TRBJ2-2; the D call may be TRBD1 or TRBD2 (5 bases each). Germline V CDR1 and CDR2: SGDLS, YYNGEE. The V end was cut by 4 bases, the J end by 0 bases, with 16 bases between. The CDR3 runs 17 residues. In nucleotides, the CDR3 is TGTGCCAGCAGCCCTAGAGGGGTGGGAACGAACACCGGGGAGCTGTTTTTT. It is translated as CASSPRGVGTNTGELFF.

There are many counts of this clonotype. The CDR3 bases are TGTGCCAGCAGCTTAGAAGGCGTTGGGGATACGCAGTATTTT. The encoded protein is CASSLEGVGDTQYF. The J gene is TRBJ2-3, the V gene TRBV7-9; D unclear. The CDR3 is made up of 14 amino acids. CDR1 is SEHNR and CDR2 is FQNEAQ in the germline V gene (reference sequence). V was shortened by 1 base and J by 6 bases, with 11 bases between the two germline ends.

CDR3 sequence (DNA): TGTGCCAGCAGCGTCGGCAGGGTAGCGGTGAACACTGAAGCTTTCTTT. Translation gives CASSVGRVAVNTEAFF. The V gene is TRBV9, the J gene TRBJ1-1; weak D call: TRBD1 (5 bases). This CDR3 comprises 16 residues. V was clipped by 2 bases and J by 0 bases, with 14 bases between them. Germline V lookup: CDR1 SGDLS, CDR2 YYNGEE.

This clonotype was seen ten or more times. The rearrangement uses TRBV28 and TRBJ1-4; D is unclear. Per the germline V gene, CDR1 is MDHEN and CDR2 is SYDVKM. Trimming pared 5 bases from V and 5 bases from J, leaving 15 bases between. The CDR3 extends over 15 amino acids. The CDR3 spells CASSPAMGENEKLFF. The CDR3 coding sequence is TGTGCCAGCAGTCCAGCAATGGGAGAAAATGAAAAACTGTTTTTT.

This clonotype was seen ten or more times. The CDR3 DNA is TGTGCTAGTGGTTTGGCCCCGGACCAGGGGGCCTCCTACGAGCAGTACTTC. Its protein product is CASGLAPDQGASYEQYF. The gene calls are TRBV12-5 and TRBJ2-7, with TRBD1 matching over 8 bases. The germline V gene has CDR1 LGHNT and CDR2 FRNRAP. The CDR3 covers 17 residues. The J segment lost 0 bases and the V segment lost 1 base, leaving 8 bases of the junction unmatched.

The chain has TRBV20-1 and TRBJ1-2, with a tentative D call TRBD1 (6 bases). This CDR3 spans 15 amino acids. The ends were cut back, 5 bases at V and 2 bases at J, with 18 bases in the middle. Germline V gene sequence: CDR1 DFQATT, CDR2 SNEGSKA (reference sequence). The CDR3 DNA reads as TGCAGTGCTCTCATGGCGGACAGTTCAAACTATGGCTACACCTTC. Encoded protein: CSALMADSSNYGYTF.

This clonotype was observed at least ten times. This chain connects TRBV6-5 to TRBJ2-5, with D perhaps TRBD1 (6 bases). CDR3 length: 15 amino acids. V was trimmed by 2 bases and J by 5 bases, leaving 15 bases between them. Germline V gene data show CDR1 as MNHEY and CDR2 as SVGAGI. Written as DNA, the CDR3 is TGTGCCAGCAGTTACCTCGGCAGGGGTGGGGAGACCCAGTACTTC. Translating gives CASSYLGRGGETQYF.

This clonotype was seen at least ten times. The chain carries TRBV11-2 and TRBJ1-2, with 9 bases identical to TRBD1. CDR1 is SGHAT and CDR2 is FQNNGV in the germline V gene. Trimming took 4 bases from V and 3 from J; bases not matched to a gene: 9. The CDR3 runs to 16 residues. CDR3 protein: CASSSLQGAQDYGYTF. The CDR3 nucleotides read TGTGCCAGCAGCTCGTTACAGGGGGCGCAGGACTATGGCTACACCTTC.

V is TRBV7-3 and J is TRBJ1-5, with D perhaps matching TRBD1 (5 bases). With 5 bases removed from V and 1 base from J, the gap between germline ends came to 9 bases. CDR3 length: 14 amino acids. CDR1 SGHTA and CDR2 FQGTGA come from the germline V gene. The CDR3 DNA follows: TGTGCCAGCAGCGTTAGACAGAGCAATCAGCCCCAGCATTTT. It codes for CASSVRQSNQPQHF. The complete variable domain, with remaining parts taken from reference TRBV7-3 and TRBJ1-5, reads GAGVSQTPSNKVTEKGKYVELRCDPISGHTALYWYRQSLGQGPEFLIYFQGTGAADDSGLPNDRFFAVRPEGSVSTLKIQRTERGDSAVYLCASSVRQSNQPQHFGDGTRLSIL.

There are a few counts of this clonotype. The rearrangement joins TRBV27 to TRBJ2-5, with D perhaps matching TRBD1 or TRBD2 (5 bases each). Between the trimmed V and J ends, which lost 4 bases and 1 base, there was a span of 16 bases. There are 16 residues in the CDR3. Germline V gene lookup returns CDR1 MNHEY and CDR2 SMNVEV (reference sequence). The DNA for the CDR3 is TGTGCCAGCAGTTCCTTTTGGGACGCCCGCCAAGAGACCCAGTACTTC. Translated: CASSSFWDARQETQYF.

This clonotype was observed at least ten times. The chain uses TRBV6-5 and TRBJ2-7; D gene ambiguous. CDR1 is MNHEY, CDR2 SVGAGI, per germline. There are 14 residues in the CDR3. Deletions cut 2 bases from V and 3 bases from J, with 11 bases between. For the CDR3, the DNA is TGTGCCAGCAGTTACGGTGGACCCGACTACGAGCAGTACTTC. As protein: CASSYGGPDYEQYF.

A few counts support this clonotype. The rearrangement links TRBV30 to TRBJ2-7; TRBD1 or TRBD2 may be the D gene (6 bases each). Trimming shortened V by 3 bases and J by 5 bases, and 23 bases separated the two germline ends. The germline V gene has CDR1 GTSNPN and CDR2 SVGIG (reference sequence). This CDR3 has 16 amino acids. In nucleotides, the CDR3 is TGTGCCTGGAGCGCAGATGAACGGGGGCCTCCTCACGAGCAGTACTTC. Encoded protein: CAWSADERGPPHEQYF.

In this sample, this clonotype turned up many times. The rearrangement links TRBV4-1 to TRBJ2-6, with D possibly TRBD2 on 6 matching bases. Trimming cost V 5 bases and J 1 base, with 15 bases left between them. Germline loops: CDR1 MGHRA, CDR2 YSYEKL. The CDR3 is 17 amino acids. The CDR3 DNA sequence: TGCGCCAGCAGCGACAACATAGGAGGGTCTGGGGCCAACGTCCTGACTTTC. Its protein is CASSDNIGGSGANVLTF.

This clonotype was observed a handful of times. This sequence joins TRBV20-1 and TRBJ2-5, with 8 bases that match TRBD2. Germline assignment: CDR1 DFQATT and CDR2 SNEGSKA (reference sequence). With 0 bases clipped from V and 5 bases from J, the junction kept 11 bases outside the gene matches. The CDR3 consists of 16 residues. CDR3 sequence: CSARDSERGLRETQYF. The CDR3 region has the DNA TGCAGTGCTAGAGATAGCGAGCGGGGGCTCCGGGAGACCCAGTACTTC.

With regard to this clonotype: One end of the junction fails to match germline, which may point to a read error. The chain has TRBV20-1 and TRBJ2-7; 7 bases map to TRBD1. CDR1 DFQATT and CDR2 SNEGSKA come from the germline V gene (reference sequence). The CDR3 contains 14 residues. The chain's CDR3 is CIASEDRASYEQYF. CDR3 nucleotides: TGCATTGCTAGTGAAGACAGGGCCTCCTACGAGCAGTACTTC.